Sequencing of this T cell receptor (beta chain) was carried out in a study of cytomegalovirus exposure and HLA in healthy donors. Notes on the study in general: In vitro work confirmed that three CMV-associated chains recognize CMV antigens. TCR beta V segments were, for the most part, productive about 87% or about 30% of the time in an earlier analysis.

This clone appeared once. Its antigen is not known. This PCR relied on a set of 60 Vbeta primers and 13 Jbeta primers. The protocol was immunoSEQ multiplex PCR, while the TCRdb copy is restricted to in-frame clones and leaves out a portion. In the table there are over 250,000 clones, around 66% of which are singletons. CDR1 is SGHAT and CDR2 is FQNNGV in the germline V gene. Trimming left V 0 bases short and J 9 bases short, with 14 bases between. The CDR3 sequence is 14 residues long. Sequences were obtained from PBMCs. This receptor was identified in a female donor in good health and CMV-seronegative. This rearrangement joins TRBV11-2 to TRBJ2-5, with TRBD2 as a possible D gene (5 bases). For the CDR3, the DNA is TGTGCCAGCAGCTTAGAGGCTAGCACCCCGGCCCAGTACTTC. Amino acid sequence: CASSLEASTPAQYF.